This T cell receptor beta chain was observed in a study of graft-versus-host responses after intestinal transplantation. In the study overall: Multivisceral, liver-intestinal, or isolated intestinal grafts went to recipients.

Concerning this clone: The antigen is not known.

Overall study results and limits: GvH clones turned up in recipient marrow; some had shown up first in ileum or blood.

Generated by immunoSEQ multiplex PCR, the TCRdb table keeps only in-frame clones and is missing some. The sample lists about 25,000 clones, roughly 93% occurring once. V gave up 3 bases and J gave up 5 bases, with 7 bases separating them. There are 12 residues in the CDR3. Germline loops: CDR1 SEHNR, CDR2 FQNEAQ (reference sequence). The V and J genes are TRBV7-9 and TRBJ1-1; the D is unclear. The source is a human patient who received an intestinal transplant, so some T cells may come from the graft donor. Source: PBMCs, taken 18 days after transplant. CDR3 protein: CASSFPGTEAFF. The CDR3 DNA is TGTGCCAGCAGCTTCCCAGGTACTGAAGCTTTCTTT.